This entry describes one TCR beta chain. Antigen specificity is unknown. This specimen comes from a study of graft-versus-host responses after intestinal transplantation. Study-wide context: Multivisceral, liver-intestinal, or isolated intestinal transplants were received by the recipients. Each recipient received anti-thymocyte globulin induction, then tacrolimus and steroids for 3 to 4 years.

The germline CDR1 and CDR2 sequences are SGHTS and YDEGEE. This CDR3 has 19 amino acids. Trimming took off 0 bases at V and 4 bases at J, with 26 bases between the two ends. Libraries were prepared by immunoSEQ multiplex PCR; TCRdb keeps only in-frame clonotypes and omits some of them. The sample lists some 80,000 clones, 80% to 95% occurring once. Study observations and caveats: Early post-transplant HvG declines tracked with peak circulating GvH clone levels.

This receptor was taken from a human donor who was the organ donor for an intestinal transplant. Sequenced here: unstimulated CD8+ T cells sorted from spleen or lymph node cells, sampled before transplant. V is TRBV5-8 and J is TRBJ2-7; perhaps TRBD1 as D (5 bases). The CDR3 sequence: CASSLGTQTWGTMLYEQYF. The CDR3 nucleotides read TGTGCCAGCAGCTTGGGGACACAGACCTGGGGAACTATGCTGTACGAGCAGTACTTC.